This T cell receptor (beta chain) was documented in a study of the immune and genomic landscape of osteosarcoma. Study-level background: About 81% presented with localized disease at diagnosis. Study-wide results and caveats: Productive clonality stayed low overall, though C3 exceeded C1.

On this clone: The antigen remains unidentified.

Using immunoSEQ multiplex PCR, the repertoire was profiled, and TCRdb retains in-frame clones only, with some absent. The sample comprises roughly 6,000 clones, 55% to 75% of which are singletons, and approximately 15% rests with the top ten. The germline CDR1 and CDR2 sequences are MNHEY and SMNVEV (reference sequence). The CDR3 extends over 15 amino acids. The trim removed 3 bases at V and 2 bases at J, leaving 6 bases unmatched. Poor-prognosis osteosarcoma patients supplied post-treatment primary, local recurrence and metastasis tumor specimens. This chain uses TRBV27 with TRBJ2-5; 7 bases are shared with TRBD1. This receptor was taken from a human donor with osteosarcoma. Sequencing was performed on osteosarcoma tumor tissue from the lung. CDR3: CASSLTGQPQETQYF. CDR3 bases: TGTGCCAGCAGTTTGACGGGACAGCCACAAGAGACCCAGTACTTC.